These 7 T cell receptor beta chains were sequenced from one sample in a study of blood T cell repertoires in COVID-19. Produced via immunoSEQ multiplex PCR; TCRdb's table is partial and in-frame only. This sample has approximately 330,000 clones, with around 89% found just once. Sequenced: peripheral blood. The source of these receptors is a woman aged 45-60 years with active or convalescent COVID-19.

The gene calls are TRBV3-1 (or the pseudogene TRBV3-2) and TRBJ1-5, with D possibly TRBD1 on 6 matching bases. V was shortened by 10 bases and J by 3 bases, with 13 bases between the two germline ends. There are 13 residues in the CDR3. The germline V gene has CDR1 LGHDT and CDR2 YNNKEL (reference sequence). In nucleotides, the CDR3 is TGTGCCACCGTTGACAGGCCCAATCAGCCCCAGCATTTT. This translates into CATVDRPNQPQHF.

CDR3 protein: CASRFPKSQGVSNQPQHF. For the CDR3, the DNA is TGCGCCAGCAGATTCCCCAAATCCCAGGGCGTAAGCAATCAGCCCCAGCATTTT. This chain connects TRBV5-1 to TRBJ1-5, with D possibly being TRBD1 (5 bases). The CDR3 length is 18 residues. From germline, CDR1 is SGHRS and CDR2 YFSETQ. V lost 5 bases, J lost 1 base, and 22 bases lay in between.

The chain links TRBV7-9 to TRBJ1-1, with a possible D match to TRBD1 (6 bases). CDR1 SEHNR and CDR2 FQNEAQ come from the germline V gene (reference sequence). Trimming took 3 bases from V and 6 from J, leaving 11 bases between them. This CDR3 is built from 13 residues. The CDR3 nucleotides read TGTGCCAGCAGCTTTCCGACAGGTTCTGAAGCTTTCTTT. Translation: CASSFPTGSEAFF.

The chain recombines TRBV15 with TRBJ1-2; perhaps TRBD1 as D (6 bases). Germline loops: CDR1 LNHNV, CDR2 YYDKDF (reference sequence). Trimming shortened V by 7 bases and J by 5 bases, and 20 bases separated the two germline ends. This CDR3 comprises 15 residues. The chain's CDR3 is CATTTSDRLTYGYTF. The CDR3 DNA reads TGTGCCACCACCACGTCGGACAGATTAACTTATGGCTACACCTTC.

This clone was seen just once. V gene TRBV15 combines with J gene TRBJ2-1; tentatively, D is TRBD1 (5 bases). CDR1 and CDR2 (germline): LNHNV, YYDKDF (reference sequence). The CDR3 contains 14 residues. Trimming shortened V by 4 bases and J by 1 base, and 8 bases separated the two germline ends. CDR3 residues: CATSNDSSYNEQFF. The CDR3 DNA is TGTGCCACCAGCAACGACAGTTCCTACAATGAGCAGTTCTTC.

The chain combines TRBV2 with TRBJ1-5, with 10 bases matching TRBD1. Trimming took 6 bases from V and 7 from J; bases not matched to a gene: 12. CDR3 length: 16 residues. Germline assignment: CDR1 SNHLY and CDR2 FYNNEI. This chain's CDR3 is CASRGQGTLRGQPQHF. CDR3 in DNA: TGTGCCAGCAGGGGACAGGGGACCCTTCGTGGACAGCCCCAGCATTTT.

The chain links TRBV12-3 or TRBV12-4 to TRBJ1-5; TRBD1 might be the D (5 bases). The CDR3 loop spans 13 amino acids. Trimming took 7 bases from V and 4 from J, leaving 11 bases between them. Written as DNA, the CDR3 is TGTGCCAGCACCCGGGGGGGGAATCAGCCCCAGCATTTT. This encodes CASTRGGNQPQHF.